This TCR beta chain was found in a study of regulatory T cells in long-lasting Graves disease. Specified time point: newly diagnosed GD, antithyroid drugs for less than 3 months. The TCR library used RNA extracted from PBMCs. Arm-PCR of CDR3 regions and iRepertoire HTBI primers were used to build TCR beta libraries. MiXCR, applied by TCRdb to the multiplex PCR reads, yields one record per CDR3 protein. Altogether 400,000 to 500,000 distinct CDR3 sequences are present, roughly 15% being singletons, with the ten largest covering approximately 19%. These same records also appear under a second study, on T cells in Graves' hyperthyroidism and ophthalmopathy.

Sequenced material: peripheral blood mononuclear cells (PBMCs), taken at new diagnosis, from a patient treated with antithyroid drugs. This sequence was found in a woman between 50 and 59 years old with Graves disease.

Here the CDR3 DNA reads TGTGCCAGCAGCGCACGTCCCGGGACTAGCGGGTACACAGATACGCAGTATTTT. It translates to CASSARPGTSGYTDTQYF. The chain carries TRBV9 and TRBJ2-3; 12 bases align to TRBD2. J gave up 2 bases and V 3 bases, and 10 bases lay outside the gene matches. The germline gives CDR1 SGDLS, CDR2 YYNGEE. The CDR3 is 18 amino acids.